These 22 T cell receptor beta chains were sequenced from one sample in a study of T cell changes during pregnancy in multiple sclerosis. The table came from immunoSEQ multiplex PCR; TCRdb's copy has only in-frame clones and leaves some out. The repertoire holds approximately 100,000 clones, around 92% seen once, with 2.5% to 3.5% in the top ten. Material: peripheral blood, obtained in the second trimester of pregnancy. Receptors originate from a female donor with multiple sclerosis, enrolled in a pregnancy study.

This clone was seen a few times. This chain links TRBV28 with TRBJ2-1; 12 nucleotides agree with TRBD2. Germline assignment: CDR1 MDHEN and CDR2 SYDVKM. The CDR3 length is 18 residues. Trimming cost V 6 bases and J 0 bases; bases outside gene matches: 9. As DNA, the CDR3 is TGTGCCAGCAGCCACCTAGCGGGAGGGCCGAGCTCCTACAATGAGCAGTTCTTC. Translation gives CASSHLAGGPSSYNEQFF.

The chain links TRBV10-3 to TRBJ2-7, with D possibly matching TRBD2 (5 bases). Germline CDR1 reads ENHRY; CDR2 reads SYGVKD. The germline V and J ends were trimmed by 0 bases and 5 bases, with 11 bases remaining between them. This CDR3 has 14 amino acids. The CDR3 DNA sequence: TGTGCCATCAGTGAGTCCCTGAGGGCCCACGAGCAGTACTTC. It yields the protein CAISESLRAHEQYF.

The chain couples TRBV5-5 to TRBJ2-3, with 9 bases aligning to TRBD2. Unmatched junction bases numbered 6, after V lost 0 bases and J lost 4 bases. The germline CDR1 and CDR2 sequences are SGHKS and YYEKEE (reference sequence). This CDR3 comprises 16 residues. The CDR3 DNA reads TGTGCCAGCAGCTTGGTGGCTAGCGGGACAGCAGATACGCAGTATTTT. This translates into CASSLVASGTADTQYF.

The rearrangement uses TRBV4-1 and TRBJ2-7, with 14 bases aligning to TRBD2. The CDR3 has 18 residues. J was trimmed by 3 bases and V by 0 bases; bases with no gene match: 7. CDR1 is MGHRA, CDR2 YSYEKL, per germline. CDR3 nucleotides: TGCGCCAGCAGCCAAGATGGGAAGGGACTAGCGGGAGACTACGAGCAGTACTTC. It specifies CASSQDGKGLAGDYEQYF.

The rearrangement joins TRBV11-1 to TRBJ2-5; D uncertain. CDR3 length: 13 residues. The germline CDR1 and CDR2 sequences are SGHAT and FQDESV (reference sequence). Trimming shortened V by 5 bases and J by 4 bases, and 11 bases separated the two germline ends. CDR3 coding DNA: TGTGCCAGCAGCCTAGACACCTTAGAGACCCAGTACTTC. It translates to CASSLDTLETQYF.

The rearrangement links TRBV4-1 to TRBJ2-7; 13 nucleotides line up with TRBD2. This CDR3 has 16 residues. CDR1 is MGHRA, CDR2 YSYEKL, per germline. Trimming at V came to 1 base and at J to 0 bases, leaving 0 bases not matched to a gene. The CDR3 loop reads CASSQGTSGSSYEQYF. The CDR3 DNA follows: TGCGCCAGCAGCCAAGGGACTAGCGGGAGCTCCTACGAGCAGTACTTC.

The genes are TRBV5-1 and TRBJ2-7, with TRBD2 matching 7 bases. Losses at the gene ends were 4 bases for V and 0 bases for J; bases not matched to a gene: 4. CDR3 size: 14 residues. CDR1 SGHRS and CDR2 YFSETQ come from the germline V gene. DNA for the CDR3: TGCGCCAGCAGCAGAAGCGGGGACTCCTACGAGCAGTACTTC. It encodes CASSRSGDSYEQYF.

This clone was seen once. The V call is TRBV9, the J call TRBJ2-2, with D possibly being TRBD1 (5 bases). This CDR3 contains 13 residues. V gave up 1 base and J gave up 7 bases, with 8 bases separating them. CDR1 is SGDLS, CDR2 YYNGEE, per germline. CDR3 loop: CASSVKGRGELFF. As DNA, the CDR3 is TGTGCCAGCAGCGTAAAGGGGCGCGGGGAGCTGTTTTTT.

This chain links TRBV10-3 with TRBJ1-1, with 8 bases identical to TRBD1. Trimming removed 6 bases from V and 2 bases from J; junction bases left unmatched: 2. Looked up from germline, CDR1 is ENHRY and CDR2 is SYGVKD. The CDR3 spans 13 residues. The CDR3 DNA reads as TGTGCCATCAGCGGACAGGGAAACACTGAAGCTTTCTTT. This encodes CAISGQGNTEAFF.

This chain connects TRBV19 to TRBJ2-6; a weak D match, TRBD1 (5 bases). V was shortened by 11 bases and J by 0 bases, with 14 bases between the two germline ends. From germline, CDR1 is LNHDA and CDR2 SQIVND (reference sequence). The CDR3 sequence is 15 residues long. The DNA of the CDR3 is TGTGCCGTCAGGGCCCCAAGCTCTGGGGCCAACGTCCTGACTTTC. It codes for CAVRAPSSGANVLTF.

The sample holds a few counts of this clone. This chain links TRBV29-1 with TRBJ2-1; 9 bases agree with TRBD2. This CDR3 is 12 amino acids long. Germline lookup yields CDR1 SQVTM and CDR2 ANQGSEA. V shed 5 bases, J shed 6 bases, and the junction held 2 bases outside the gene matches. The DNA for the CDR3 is TGCAGCGTTAGGCGGGGGGGCAATGAGCAGTTCTTC. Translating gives CSVRRGGNEQFF.

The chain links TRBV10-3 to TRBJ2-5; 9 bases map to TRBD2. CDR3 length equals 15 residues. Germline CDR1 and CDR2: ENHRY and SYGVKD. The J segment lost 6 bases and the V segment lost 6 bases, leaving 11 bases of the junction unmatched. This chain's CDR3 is CAISLEAGGPKTQYF. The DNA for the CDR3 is TGTGCCATCAGCCTCGAAGCGGGAGGACCTAAGACCCAGTACTTC.

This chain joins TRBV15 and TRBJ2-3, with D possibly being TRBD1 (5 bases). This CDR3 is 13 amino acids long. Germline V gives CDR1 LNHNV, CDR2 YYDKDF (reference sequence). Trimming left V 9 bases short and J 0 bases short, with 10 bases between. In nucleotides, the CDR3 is TGTGCCACAGAACAGGCGAGCACAGATACGCAGTATTTT. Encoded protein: CATEQASTDTQYF.

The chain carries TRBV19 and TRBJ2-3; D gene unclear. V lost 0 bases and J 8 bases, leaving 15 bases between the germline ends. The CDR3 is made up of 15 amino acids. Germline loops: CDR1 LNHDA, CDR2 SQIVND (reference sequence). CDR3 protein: CASSIDWQASGTQYF. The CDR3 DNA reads TGTGCCAGTAGTATAGATTGGCAGGCCTCAGGTACGCAGTATTTT.

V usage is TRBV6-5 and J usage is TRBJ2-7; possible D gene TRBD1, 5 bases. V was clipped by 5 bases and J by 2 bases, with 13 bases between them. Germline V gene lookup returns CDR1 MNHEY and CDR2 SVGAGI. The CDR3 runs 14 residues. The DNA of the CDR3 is TGTGCCAGCAGTACCAGACAGAGGACCTACGAGCAGTACTTC. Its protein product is CASSTRQRTYEQYF.

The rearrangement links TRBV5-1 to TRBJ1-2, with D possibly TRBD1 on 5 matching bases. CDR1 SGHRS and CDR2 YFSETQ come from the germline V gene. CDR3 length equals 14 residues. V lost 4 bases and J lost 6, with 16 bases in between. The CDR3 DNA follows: TGCGCCAGCAGCCCTTTAGGATGGGGGGATGGCTACACCTTC. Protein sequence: CASSPLGWGDGYTF.

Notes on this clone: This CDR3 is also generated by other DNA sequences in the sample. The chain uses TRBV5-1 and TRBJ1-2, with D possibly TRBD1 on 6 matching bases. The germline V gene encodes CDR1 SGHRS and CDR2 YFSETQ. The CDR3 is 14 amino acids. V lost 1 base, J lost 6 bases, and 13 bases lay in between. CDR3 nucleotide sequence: TGCGCCAGCAGCTTGAACAGGGTGGGGAATGGCTACACCTTC. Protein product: CASSLNRVGNGYTF.

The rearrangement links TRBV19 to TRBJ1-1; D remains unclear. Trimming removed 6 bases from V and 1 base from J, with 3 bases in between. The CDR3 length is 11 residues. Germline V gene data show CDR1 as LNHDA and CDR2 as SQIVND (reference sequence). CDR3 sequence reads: CASSWNTEAFF. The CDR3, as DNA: TGTGCCAGTAGCTGGAACACTGAAGCTTTCTTT.

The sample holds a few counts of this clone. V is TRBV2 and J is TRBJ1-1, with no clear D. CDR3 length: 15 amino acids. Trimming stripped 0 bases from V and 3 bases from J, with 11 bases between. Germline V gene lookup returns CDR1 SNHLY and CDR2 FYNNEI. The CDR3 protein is CASSEALQVYTEAFF. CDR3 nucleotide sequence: TGTGCCAGCAGTGAAGCGCTTCAGGTCTACACTGAAGCTTTCTTT.

Here the CDR3 reads CASSLGEYGYTF. Here the CDR3 DNA reads TGTGCCAGCAGTTTAGGGGAGTATGGCTACACCTTC. This chain joins TRBV28 and TRBJ1-2; no definite D call. The CDR3 has 12 amino acids. Per germline, CDR1 MDHEN and CDR2 SYDVKM. V lost 2 bases and J lost 5, with 6 bases in between.

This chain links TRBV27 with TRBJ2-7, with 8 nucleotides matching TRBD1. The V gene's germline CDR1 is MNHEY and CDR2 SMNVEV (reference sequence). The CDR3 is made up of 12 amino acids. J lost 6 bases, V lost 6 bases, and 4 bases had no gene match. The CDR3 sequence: CASRGQGVEQYF. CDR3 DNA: TGTGCCAGCAGAGGACAGGGTGTCGAGCAGTACTTC.

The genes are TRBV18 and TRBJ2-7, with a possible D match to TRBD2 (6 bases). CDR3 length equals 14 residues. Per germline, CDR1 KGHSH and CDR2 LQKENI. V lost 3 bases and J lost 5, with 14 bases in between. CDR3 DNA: TGTGCCAGCTCACCGGGCGGGGTCCGGCACGAGCAGTACTTC. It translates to CASSPGGVRHEQYF.